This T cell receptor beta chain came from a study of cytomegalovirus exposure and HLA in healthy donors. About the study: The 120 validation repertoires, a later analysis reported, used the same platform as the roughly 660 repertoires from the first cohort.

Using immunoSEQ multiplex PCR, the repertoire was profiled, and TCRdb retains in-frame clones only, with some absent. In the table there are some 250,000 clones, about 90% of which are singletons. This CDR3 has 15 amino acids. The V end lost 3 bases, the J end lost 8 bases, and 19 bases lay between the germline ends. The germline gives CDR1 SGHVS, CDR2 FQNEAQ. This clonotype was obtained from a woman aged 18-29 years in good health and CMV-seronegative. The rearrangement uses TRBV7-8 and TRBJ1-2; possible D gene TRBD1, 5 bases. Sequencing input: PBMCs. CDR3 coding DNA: TGTGCCAGCAGCTTGGACGGGGGAGGGATTTGGGGCTACACCTTC. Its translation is CASSLDGGGIWGYTF.